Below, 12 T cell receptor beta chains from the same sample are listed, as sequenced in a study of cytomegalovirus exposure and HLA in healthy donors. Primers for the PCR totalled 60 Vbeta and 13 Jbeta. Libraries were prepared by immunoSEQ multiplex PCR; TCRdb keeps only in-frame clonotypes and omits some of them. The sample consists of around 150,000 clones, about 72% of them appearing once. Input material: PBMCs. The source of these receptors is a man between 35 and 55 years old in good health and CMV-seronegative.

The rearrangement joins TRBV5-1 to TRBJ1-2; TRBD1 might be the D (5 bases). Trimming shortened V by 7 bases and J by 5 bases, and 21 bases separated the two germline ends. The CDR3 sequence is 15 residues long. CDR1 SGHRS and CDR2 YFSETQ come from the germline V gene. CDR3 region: CASSTFRGKKYGYTF. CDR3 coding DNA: TGCGCCAGCTCAACTTTTCGGGGGAAGAAGTATGGCTACACCTTC.

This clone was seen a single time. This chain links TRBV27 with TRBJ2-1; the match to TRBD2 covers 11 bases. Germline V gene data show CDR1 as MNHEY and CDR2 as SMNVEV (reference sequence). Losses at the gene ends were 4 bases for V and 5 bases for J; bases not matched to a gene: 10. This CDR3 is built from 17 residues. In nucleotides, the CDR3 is TGTGCCAGCAGTTCTTGGGGTACTAGCGGGGGAGACAATGAGCAGTTCTTC. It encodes CASSSWGTSGGDNEQFF.

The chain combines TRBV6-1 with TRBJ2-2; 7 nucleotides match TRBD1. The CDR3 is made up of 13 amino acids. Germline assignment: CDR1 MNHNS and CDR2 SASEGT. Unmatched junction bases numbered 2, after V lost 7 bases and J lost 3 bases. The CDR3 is CASNTGDTGELFF. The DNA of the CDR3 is TGTGCCAGCAATACAGGGGACACCGGGGAGCTGTTTTTT.

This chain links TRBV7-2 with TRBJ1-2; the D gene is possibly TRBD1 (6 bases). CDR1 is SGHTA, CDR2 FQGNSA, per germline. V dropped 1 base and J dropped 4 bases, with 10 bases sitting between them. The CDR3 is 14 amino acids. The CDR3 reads CASSLDRVGYGYTF. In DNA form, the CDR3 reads TGTGCCAGCAGCTTAGACAGGGTGGGCTATGGCTACACCTTC. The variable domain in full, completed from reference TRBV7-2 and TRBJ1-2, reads GAGVSQSPSNKVTEKGKDVELRCDPISGHTALYWYRQSLGQGLEFLIYFQGNSAPDKSGLPSDRFSAERTGGSVSTLTIQRTQQEDSAVYLCASSLDRVGYGYTFGSGTRLTVV.

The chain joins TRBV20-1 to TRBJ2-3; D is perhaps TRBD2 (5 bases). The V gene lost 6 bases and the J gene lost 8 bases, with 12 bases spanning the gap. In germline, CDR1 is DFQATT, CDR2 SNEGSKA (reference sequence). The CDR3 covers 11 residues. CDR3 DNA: TGCAGTGCACAACTAGTCGGTACGCAGTATTTT. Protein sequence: CSAQLVGTQYF.

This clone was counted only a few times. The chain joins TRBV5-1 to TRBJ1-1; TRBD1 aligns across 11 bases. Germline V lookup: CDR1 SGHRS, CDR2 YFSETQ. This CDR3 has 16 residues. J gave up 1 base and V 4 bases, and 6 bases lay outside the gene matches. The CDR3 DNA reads TGCGCCAGCAGCGCGGAGGACAGGGGGCGGAACACTGAAGCTTTCTTT. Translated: CASSAEDRGRNTEAFF.

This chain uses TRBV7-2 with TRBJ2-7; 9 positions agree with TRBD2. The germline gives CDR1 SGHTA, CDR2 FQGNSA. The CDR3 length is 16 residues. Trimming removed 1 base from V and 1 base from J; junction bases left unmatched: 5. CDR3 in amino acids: CASSLGVTSGSYEQYF. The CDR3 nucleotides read TGTGCCAGCAGCTTAGGGGTGACTAGCGGTTCCTACGAGCAGTACTTC.

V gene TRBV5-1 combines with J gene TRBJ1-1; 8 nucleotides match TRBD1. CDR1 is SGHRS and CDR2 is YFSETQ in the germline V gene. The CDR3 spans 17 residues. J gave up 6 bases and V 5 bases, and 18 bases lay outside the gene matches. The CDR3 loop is CASRPVVAGQGGAEAFF. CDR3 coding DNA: TGCGCCAGCAGACCTGTGGTCGCAGGACAGGGAGGGGCTGAAGCTTTCTTT.

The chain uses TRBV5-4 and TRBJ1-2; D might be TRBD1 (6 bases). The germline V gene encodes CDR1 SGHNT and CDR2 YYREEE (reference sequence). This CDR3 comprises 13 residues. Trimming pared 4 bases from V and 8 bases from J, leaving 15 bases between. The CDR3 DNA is TGTGCCAGCAGCACAGGGTTGCTTGGCGGCTACACCTTC. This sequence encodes CASSTGLLGGYTF.

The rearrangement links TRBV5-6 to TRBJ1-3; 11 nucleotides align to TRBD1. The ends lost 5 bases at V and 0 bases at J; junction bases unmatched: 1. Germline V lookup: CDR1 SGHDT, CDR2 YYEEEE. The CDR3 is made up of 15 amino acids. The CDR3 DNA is TGTGCCAGCAGGGGACAGGGGGTCTCTGGAAACACCATATATTTT. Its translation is CASRGQGVSGNTIYF.

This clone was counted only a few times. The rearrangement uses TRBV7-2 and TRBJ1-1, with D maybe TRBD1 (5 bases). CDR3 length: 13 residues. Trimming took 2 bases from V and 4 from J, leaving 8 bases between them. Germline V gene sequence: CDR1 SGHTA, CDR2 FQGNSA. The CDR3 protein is CASSLWGGTEAFF. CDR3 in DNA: TGTGCCAGCAGCTTATGGGGGGGCACTGAAGCTTTCTTT.

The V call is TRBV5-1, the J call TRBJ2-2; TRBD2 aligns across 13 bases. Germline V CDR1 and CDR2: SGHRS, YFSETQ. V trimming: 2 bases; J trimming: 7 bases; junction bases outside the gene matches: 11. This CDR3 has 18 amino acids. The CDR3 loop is CASSLPTSGRLKNGELFF. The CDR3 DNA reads TGCGCCAGCAGCTTACCGACTAGCGGGAGGTTAAAGAACGGGGAGCTGTTTTTT.